The rows below give T cell receptor beta chains drawn from one sample of a study of cytomegalovirus exposure and HLA in healthy donors. Only in-frame clones appear in the TCRdb table, and some are missing; sequencing was by immunoSEQ multiplex PCR. Of 210,000 or so clones listed, 80% to 85% are singletons. The sequenced sample was PBMCs. Source of these receptors: a boy aged 2-15 years in good health and CMV-seronegative. Both conserved end residues are part of each CDR3. Each record gives: J gene, D gene, V gene, clone size, CDR3 protein, CDR3 DNA. D genes are given only for firm matches. Size is stated for part of the rows, as once, few or many counts, or as a class when the clone is expanded.

>TRBJ2-5|TRBD2|TRBV5-1|NA
CASSLDPAGGPETQYF
TGCGCCAGCAGCTTGGATCCAGCGGGGGGGCCGGAGACCCAGTACTTC
>TRBJ2-1|NA|TRBV9|once
CASSASNEQFF
TGTGCCAGCAGCGCTAGCAATGAGCAGTTCTTC
>TRBJ2-2|TRBD2|TRBV9|NA
CASSLPSGRGELFF
TGTGCCAGCAGCCTTCCTAGCGGGAGAGGGGAGCTGTTTTTT
>TRBJ1-4|NA|TRBV30|NA
CAWSKEGLTNEKLFF
TGTGCCTGGAGTAAGGAGGGGTTAACTAATGAAAAACTGTTTTTT
>TRBJ1-1|TRBD1|TRBV7-6|few
CASSPGQATEAFF
TGTGCCAGCAGCCCAGGACAGGCTACAGAAGCTTTCTTT
>TRBJ1-2|NA|TRBV5-5|NA
CASSLQGRENGYTF
TGTGCCAGCAGCTTGCAGGGGAGGGAGAATGGCTACACCTTC
>TRBJ2-5|TRBD1|TRBV7-8|NA
CASSTGARGWETQYF
TGTGCCAGCAGCACAGGGGCCAGGGGGTGGGAGACCCAGTACTTC
>TRBJ2-1|TRBD2|TRBV2|NA
CASSTLGLAAHNEQFF
TGTGCCAGCAGTACCCTCGGACTAGCGGCCCACAATGAGCAGTTCTTC
>TRBJ2-3|NA|TRBV9|NA
CASSPTTSQRDTQYF
TGTGCCAGCAGCCCAACGACTAGTCAGCGCGATACGCAGTATTTT
>TRBJ1-4|TRBD1|TRBV27|few
CASSESGGAKKLFF
TGTGCCAGCAGTGAGTCAGGGGGCGCGAAAAAACTGTTTTTT